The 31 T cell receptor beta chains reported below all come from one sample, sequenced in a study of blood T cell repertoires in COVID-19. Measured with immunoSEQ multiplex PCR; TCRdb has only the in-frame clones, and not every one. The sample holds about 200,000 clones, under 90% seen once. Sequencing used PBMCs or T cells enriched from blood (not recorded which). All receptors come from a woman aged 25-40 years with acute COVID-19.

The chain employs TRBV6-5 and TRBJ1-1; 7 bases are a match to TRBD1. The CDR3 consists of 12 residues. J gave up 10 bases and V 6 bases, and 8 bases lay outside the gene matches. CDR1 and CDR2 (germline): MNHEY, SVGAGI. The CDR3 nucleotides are TGTGCCAGCAGGAACGTACAGGGGAGAGCTTTCTTT. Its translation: CASRNVQGRAFF.

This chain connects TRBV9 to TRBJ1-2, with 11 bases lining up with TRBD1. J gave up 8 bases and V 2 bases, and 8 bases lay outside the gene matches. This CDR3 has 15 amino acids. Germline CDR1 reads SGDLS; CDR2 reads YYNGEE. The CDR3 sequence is CASSVLGQGAKGYTF. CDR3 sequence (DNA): TGTGCCAGCAGCGTTTTAGGACAGGGGGCAAAAGGCTACACCTTC.

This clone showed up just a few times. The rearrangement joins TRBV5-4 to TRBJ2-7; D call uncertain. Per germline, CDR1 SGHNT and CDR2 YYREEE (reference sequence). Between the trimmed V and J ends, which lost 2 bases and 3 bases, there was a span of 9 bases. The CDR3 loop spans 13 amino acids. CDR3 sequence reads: CASSLTTGYEQYF. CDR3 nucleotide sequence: TGTGCCAGCAGCTTAACTACGGGCTACGAGCAGTACTTC.

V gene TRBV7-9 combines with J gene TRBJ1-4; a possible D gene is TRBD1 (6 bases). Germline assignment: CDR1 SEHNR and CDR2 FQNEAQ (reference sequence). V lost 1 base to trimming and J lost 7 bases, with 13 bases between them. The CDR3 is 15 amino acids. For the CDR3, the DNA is TGTGCCAGCAGCTTAGTACCTACAGGGAGTGAAAAACTGTTTTTT. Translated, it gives CASSLVPTGSEKLFF.

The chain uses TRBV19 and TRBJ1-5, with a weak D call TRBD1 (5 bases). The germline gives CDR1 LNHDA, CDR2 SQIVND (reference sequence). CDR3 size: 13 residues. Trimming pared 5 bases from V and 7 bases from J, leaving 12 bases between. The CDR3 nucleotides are TGTGCCAGTAGTCAGCAAACAGGCCAGCCCCAGCATTTT. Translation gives CASSQQTGQPQHF.

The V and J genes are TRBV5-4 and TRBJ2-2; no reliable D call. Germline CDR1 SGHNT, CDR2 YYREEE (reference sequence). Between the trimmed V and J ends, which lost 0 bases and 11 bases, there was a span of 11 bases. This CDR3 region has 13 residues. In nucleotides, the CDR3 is TGTGCCAGCAGCTTGGGAGGCGCACTCGAGCTGTTTTTT. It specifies CASSLGGALELFF.

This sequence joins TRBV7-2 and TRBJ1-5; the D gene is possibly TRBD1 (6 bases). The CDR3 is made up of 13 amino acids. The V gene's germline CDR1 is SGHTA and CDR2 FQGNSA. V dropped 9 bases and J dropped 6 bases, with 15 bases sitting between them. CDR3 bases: TGTGCCAGTAGTGGGGGGGGCGGTCAGCCCCAGCATTTT. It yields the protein CASSGGGGQPQHF.

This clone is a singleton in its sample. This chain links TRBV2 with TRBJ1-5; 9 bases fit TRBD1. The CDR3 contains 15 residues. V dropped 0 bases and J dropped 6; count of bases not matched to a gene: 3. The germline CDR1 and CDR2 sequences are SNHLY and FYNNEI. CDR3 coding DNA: TGTGCCAGCAGTGAAGCCACAGGGGGCATTCAGCCCCAGCATTTT. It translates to CASSEATGGIQPQHF.

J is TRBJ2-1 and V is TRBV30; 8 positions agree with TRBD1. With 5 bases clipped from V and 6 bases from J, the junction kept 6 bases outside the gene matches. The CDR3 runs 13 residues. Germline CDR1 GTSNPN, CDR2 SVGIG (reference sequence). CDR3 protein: CAWDRQGSNEQFF. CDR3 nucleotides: TGTGCCTGGGATCGACAGGGGTCCAATGAGCAGTTCTTC.

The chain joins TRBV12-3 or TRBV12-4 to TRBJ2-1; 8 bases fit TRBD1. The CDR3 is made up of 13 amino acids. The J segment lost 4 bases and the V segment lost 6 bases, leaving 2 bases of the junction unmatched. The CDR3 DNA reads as TGTGCCAGCAGGCGACAGGGGTACAATGAGCAGTTCTTC. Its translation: CASRRQGYNEQFF.

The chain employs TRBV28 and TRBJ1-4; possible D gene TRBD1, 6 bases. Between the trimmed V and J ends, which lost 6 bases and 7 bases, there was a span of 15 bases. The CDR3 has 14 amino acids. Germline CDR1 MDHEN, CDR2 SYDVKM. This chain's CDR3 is CASSFGQRVEKLFF. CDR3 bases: TGTGCCAGCAGCTTCGGACAGAGGGTTGAAAAACTGTTTTTT.

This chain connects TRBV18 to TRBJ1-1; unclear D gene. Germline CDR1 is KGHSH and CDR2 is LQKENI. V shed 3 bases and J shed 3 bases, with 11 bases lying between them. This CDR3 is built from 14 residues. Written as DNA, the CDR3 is TGTGCCAGCTCACCTCGGGTGCGGGACACTGAAGCTTTCTTT. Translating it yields CASSPRVRDTEAFF. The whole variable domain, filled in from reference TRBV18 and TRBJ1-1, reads NAGVMQNPRHLVRRRGQEARLRCSPMKGHSHVYWYRQLPEEGLKFMVYLQKENIIDESGMPKERFSAEFPKEGPSILRIQQVVRGDSAAYFCASSPRVRDTEAFFGQGTRLTVV.

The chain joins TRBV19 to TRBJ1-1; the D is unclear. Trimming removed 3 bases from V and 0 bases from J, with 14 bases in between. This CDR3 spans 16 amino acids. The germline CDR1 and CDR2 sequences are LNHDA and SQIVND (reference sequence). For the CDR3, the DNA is TGTGCCAGTAGTATTGTCGGGGATTGGTTGAACACTGAAGCTTTCTTT. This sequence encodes CASSIVGDWLNTEAFF.

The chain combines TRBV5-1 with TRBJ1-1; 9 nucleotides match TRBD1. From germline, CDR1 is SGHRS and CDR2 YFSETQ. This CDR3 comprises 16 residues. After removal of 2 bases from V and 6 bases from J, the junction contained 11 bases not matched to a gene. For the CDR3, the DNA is TGCGCCAGCAGCTTAAGTACAGGGGGCCAGTGGGCTGAAGCTTTCTTT. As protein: CASSLSTGGQWAEAFF. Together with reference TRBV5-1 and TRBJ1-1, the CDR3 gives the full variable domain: KAGVTQTPRYLIKTRGQQVTLSCSPISGHRSVSWYQQTPGQGLQFLFEYFSETQRNKGNFPGRFSGRQFSNSRSEMNVSTLELGDSALYLCASSLSTGGQWAEAFFGQGTRLTVV.

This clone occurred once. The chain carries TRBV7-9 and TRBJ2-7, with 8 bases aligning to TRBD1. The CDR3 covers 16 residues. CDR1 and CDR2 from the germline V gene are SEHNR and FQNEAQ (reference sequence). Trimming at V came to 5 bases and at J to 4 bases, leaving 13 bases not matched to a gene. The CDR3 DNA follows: TGTGCCAGCAGCGTAACCAGGGGGCCGAGCCCATACGAGCAGTACTTC. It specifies CASSVTRGPSPYEQYF.

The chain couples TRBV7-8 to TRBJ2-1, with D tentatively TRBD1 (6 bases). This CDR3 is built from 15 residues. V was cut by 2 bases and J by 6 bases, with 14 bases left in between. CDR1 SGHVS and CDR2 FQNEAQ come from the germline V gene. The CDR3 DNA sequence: TGTGCCAGCAGCTTATGGGGAGACAGGTCCAATGAGCAGTTCTTC. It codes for CASSLWGDRSNEQFF.

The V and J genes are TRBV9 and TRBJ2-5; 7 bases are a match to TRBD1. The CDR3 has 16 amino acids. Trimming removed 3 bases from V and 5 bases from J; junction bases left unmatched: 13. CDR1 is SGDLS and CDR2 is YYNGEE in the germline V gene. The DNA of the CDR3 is TGTGCCAGCAGCGAGGGGACAGCCTCAGTCGGGGAGACCCAGTACTTC. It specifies CASSEGTASVGETQYF.

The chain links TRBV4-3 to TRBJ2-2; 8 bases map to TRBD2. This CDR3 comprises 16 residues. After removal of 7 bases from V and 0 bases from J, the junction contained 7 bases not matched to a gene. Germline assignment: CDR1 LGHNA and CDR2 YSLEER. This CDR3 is CASKLSGGPNTGELFF. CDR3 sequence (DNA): TGCGCCAGCAAACTAAGCGGGGGACCGAACACCGGGGAGCTGTTTTTT.

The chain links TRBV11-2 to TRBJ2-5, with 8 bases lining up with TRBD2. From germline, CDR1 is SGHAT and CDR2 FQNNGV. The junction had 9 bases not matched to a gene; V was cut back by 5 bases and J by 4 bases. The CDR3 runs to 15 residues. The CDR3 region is CASSAHQGLAETQYF. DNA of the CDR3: TGTGCCAGCAGCGCCCACCAAGGACTAGCAGAGACCCAGTACTTC.

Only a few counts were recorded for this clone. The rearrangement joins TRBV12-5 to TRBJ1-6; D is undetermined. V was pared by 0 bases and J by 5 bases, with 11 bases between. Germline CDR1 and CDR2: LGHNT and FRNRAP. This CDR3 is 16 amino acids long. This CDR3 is CASGLVRGENNSPLHF. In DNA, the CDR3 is TGTGCTAGTGGTTTGGTACGCGGGGAGAATAATTCACCCCTCCACTTT.

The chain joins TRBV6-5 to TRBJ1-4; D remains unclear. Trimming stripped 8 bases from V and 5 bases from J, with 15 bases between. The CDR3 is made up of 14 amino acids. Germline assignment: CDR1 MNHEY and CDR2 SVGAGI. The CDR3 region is CASRNQASNEKLFF. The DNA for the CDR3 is TGTGCCAGCCGGAACCAGGCCTCAAATGAAAAACTGTTTTTT.

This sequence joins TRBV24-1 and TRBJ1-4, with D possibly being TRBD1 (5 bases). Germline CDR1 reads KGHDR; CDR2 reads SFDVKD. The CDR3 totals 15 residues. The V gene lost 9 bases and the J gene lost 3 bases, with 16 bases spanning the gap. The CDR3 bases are TGTGCCACCTTGAACAGGTTGGCGGCTAATGAAAAACTGTTTTTT. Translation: CATLNRLAANEKLFF.

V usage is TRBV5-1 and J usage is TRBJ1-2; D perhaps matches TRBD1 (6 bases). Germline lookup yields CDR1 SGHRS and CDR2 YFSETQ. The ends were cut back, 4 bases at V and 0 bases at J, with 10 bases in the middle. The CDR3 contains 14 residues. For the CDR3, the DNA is TGCGCCAGCAGCCCAGGACAGTCTAACTATGGCTACACCTTC. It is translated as CASSPGQSNYGYTF. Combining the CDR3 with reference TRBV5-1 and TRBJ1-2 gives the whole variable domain KAGVTQTPRYLIKTRGQQVTLSCSPISGHRSVSWYQQTPGQGLQFLFEYFSETQRNKGNFPGRFSGRQFSNSRSEMNVSTLELGDSALYLCASSPGQSNYGYTFGSGTRLTVV.

CDR3 coding DNA: TGTGCCAGCAGTGAGAGTGGAACTAATGAAAAACTGTTTTTT. Translation: CASSESGTNEKLFF. V gene TRBV2 combines with J gene TRBJ1-4; no firm D call. This CDR3 has 14 amino acids. In germline, CDR1 is SNHLY, CDR2 FYNNEI. V shed 3 bases and J shed 1 base, with 6 bases lying between them.

DNA of the CDR3: TGTGCCAGTAGCGCGACAGGGGGCCCCACCGGGGAGCTGTTTTTT. Translating it yields CASSATGGPTGELFF. The chain carries TRBV19 and TRBJ2-2; 10 positions agree with TRBD1. CDR1 is LNHDA, CDR2 SQIVND, per germline (reference sequence). V dropped 6 bases and J dropped 4; count of bases not matched to a gene: 5. The CDR3 length is 15 residues.

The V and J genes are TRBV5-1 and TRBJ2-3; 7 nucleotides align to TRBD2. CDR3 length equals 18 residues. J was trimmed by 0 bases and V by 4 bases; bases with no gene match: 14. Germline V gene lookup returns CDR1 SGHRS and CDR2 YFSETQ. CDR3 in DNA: TGCGCCAGCAGCGGAATCATTTTTGGGGGGGTGAGCACAGATACGCAGTATTTT. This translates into CASSGIIFGGVSTDTQYF.

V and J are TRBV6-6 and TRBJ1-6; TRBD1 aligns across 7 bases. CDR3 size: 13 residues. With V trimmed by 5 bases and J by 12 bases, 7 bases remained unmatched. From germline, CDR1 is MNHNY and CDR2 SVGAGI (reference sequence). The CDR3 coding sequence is TGTGCCAGCAGTCCTACAGGGGTCGGACCCCTCCACTTT. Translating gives CASSPTGVGPLHF.

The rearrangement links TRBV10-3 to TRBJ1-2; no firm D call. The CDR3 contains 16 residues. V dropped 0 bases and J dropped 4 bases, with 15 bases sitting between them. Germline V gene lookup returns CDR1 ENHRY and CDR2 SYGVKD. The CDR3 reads CAISESGGSPSYGYTF. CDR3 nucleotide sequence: TGTGCCATCAGTGAGTCGGGCGGGTCGCCCAGCTATGGCTACACCTTC.

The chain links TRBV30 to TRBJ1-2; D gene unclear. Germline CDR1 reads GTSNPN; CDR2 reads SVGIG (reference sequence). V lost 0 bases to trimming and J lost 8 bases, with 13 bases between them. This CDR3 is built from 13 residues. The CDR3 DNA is TGTGCCTGGAGTGTAGATAACCTAGCAGGCTACACCTTC. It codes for CAWSVDNLAGYTF.

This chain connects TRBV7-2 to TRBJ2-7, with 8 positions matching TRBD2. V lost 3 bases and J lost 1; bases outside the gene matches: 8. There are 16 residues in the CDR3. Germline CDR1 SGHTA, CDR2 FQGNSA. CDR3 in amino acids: CASSLHGGVLSYEQYF. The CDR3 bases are TGTGCCAGCAGCTTGCACGGGGGGGTCTTATCCTACGAGCAGTACTTC.

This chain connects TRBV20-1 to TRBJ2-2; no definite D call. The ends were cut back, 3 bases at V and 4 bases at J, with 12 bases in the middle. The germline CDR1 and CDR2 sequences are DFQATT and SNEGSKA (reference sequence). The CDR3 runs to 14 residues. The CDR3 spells CSASHPVSTGELFF. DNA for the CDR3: TGCAGTGCTAGTCACCCGGTTAGCACCGGGGAGCTGTTTTTT.